This is a list of T cell receptor beta chains from one sample in a study of spatial heterogeneity in lung cancer. TCRdb reprocessed the 5' RACE reads with MiXCR, giving one entry per CDR3 protein. The sample gives 70,000 to 90,000 distinct CDR3 sequences, about 14% of which show up once; 6.5% to 8.5% is in the top ten. Sequences were derived from PBMCs, sampled at surgery. These receptors were taken from a male donor with early-stage non-small cell lung cancer. The CDR3 runs from the conserved cysteine through the conserved F or W. Fields, in order: V gene, D gene, J gene, clone size, CDR3 DNA, CDR3 protein. A D gene is named only where the DNA matches it firmly. Some rows mark clone size as missing; the rest say once, few, many or name a class of expanded clone.

>TRBV29-1|-|TRBJ2-1|-
TGCAGCGGTATATACAATGAGCAGTTCTTC
CSGIYNEQFF
>TRBV10-3|TRBD1|TRBJ1-2|many
TGTGCCATCAGTGAGTTCGGGACAGCTAACTATGGCTACACCTTC
CAISEFGTANYGYTF
>TRBV5-1|-|TRBJ2-5|few
TGCGCCAGCAGCTCGGGCCCTCAACAACCTCAAGAGACCCAGTACTTC
CASSSGPQQPQETQYF
>TRBV27|TRBD2|TRBJ2-7|large
TGTGCCAGCAGTTCCTTGGGAGGGGCCTACGAGCAGTACTTC
CASSSLGGAYEQYF
>TRBV7-2|-|TRBJ1-2|few
TGTGCCAGCGGGTATTCAGAGGCATCCTTTCCCGCCTTC
CASGYSEASFPAF
>TRBV25-1|-|TRBJ2-7|-
TGTGCCAGCAGTGAACAGGGAGGCGGCTACGAGCAGTACTTC
CASSEQGGGYEQYF
>TRBV6-2/TRBV6-3|-|TRBJ2-3|few
TGTGCCAGCAGTGTCCAGACAGGTTCCACAGATACGCAGTATTTT
CASSVQTGSTDTQYF
>TRBV6-5|-|TRBJ1-6|few
TGTGCCAGCAGTTACGCAGGGTTAGGGAATTCACCCCTCCACTTT
CASSYAGLGNSPLHF
>TRBV5-4|TRBD1|TRBJ2-4|many
TGTGCCAGCAGCCCGGGACAGTCGGCCAAAAACATTCAGTACTTC
CASSPGQSAKNIQYF
>TRBV7-8|-|TRBJ1-1|many
TGTGCCAGCAGCTTAGGGGCGGTCTCGAACACTGAAGCTTTCTTT
CASSLGAVSNTEAFF
>TRBV4-2|TRBD1|TRBJ2-7|many
TGTGCCAGCAGCCAAGATCGACAGGGGACCTACGAGCAGTACTTC
CASSQDRQGTYEQYF
>TRBV5-4|-|TRBJ1-4|-
TGTGCCAGCAGCTTGCCTGACAGAGGGGAAAAACTGTTTTTT
CASSLPDRGEKLFF
>TRBV11-3|TRBD2|TRBJ2-1|few
TGTGCCAGCAGTCTCAGCGGGAGCGGGGGCAATGAGCAGTTCTTC
CASSLSGSGGNEQFF
>TRBV6-2/TRBV6-3|-|TRBJ1-1|many
TGTGCCAGCAGTTATATCAGCACTGAAGCTTTCTTT
CASSYISTEAFF
>TRBV12-3/TRBV12-4|-|TRBJ2-3|-
TGTGCCAGCAGTTTAATTGTAGTCGGCGGTAGCGATACAGATACGCAGTATTTT
CASSLIVVGGSDTDTQYF
>TRBV4-1|-|TRBJ2-1|-
TGCGCCAGCAGCCAAGACGAAGCGGGTAGCTCCTACAATGAGCAGTTCTTC
CASSQDEAGSSYNEQFF
>TRBV29-1|TRBD1|TRBJ1-3|-
TGCAGCGTTGGGGACAGTTTTGGCGGAAACACCATATATTTT
CSVGDSFGGNTIYF
>TRBV10-3|-|TRBJ2-3|-
TGTGCCAGCCTGAGCACAGATACGCAGTATTTT
CASLSTDTQYF
>TRBV11-2|TRBD2|TRBJ2-7|many
TGTGCCAGCAGCTTAACTAGCGGGTGGTTGGACGAGCAGTACTTC
CASSLTSGWLDEQYF
>TRBV27|-|TRBJ2-3|few
TGTGCCAGCAGCAACCATCAGACAGGCACAGATACGCAGTATTTT
CASSNHQTGTDTQYF
>TRBV29-1|-|TRBJ2-5|many
TGCAGCGTTGGGACAGTCCAAGAGACCCAGTACTTC
CSVGTVQETQYF
>TRBV12-3/TRBV12-4|-|TRBJ1-3|-
TGTGCCAGCAGTTTAGGAAGCTCTGGAAACACCATATATTTT
CASSLGSSGNTIYF
>TRBV7-9|-|TRBJ2-1|many
TGTGCCAGCAGCTTAGGGCCCTACAATGAGCAGTTCTTC
CASSLGPYNEQFF
>TRBV6-1|TRBD2|TRBJ2-3|many
TGTGCCAGCAGTGAACCGAGCGGGAGGACGGCAGATACGCAGTATTTT
CASSEPSGRTADTQYF
>TRBV6-2/TRBV6-3|-|TRBJ2-4|-
TGTGCCAGCGCCGCCCTAGACCTTAAACACTTC
CASAALDLKHF
>TRBV6-1|-|TRBJ1-5|-
TGTGCCAGCAGTGACGAGGACAGAGGCGATCAGCCCCAGCATTTT
CASSDEDRGDQPQHF
>TRBV29-1|-|TRBJ2-7|many
TGCAGCACTGACGGTCGAGACAGTCCTTACGAGCAGTACTTC
CSTDGRDSPYEQYF
>TRBV7-2|TRBD1|TRBJ2-2|-
TGTGCCAGCAGCTTCAGGGGGCATGGCACCGGGGAGCTGTTTTTT
CASSFRGHGTGELFF
>TRBV2|-|TRBJ2-7|-
TGTGCCAGCAGAGTGAGCAGTTCCGCGCAGTACTTC
CASRVSSSAQYF